This T cell receptor (beta chain) was captured by sequencing in a study of OX40 agonist ivuxolimab in advanced cancers. With respect to the entire study: Ivuxolimab was a fully human IgG2 agonistic monoclonal antibody targeting the costimulatory receptor OX40 (CD134). Peripheral TCRbeta sequencing was intended to test whether TCR sequence diversity was altered and clonal T-cell expansion was caused by ivuxolimab. Of the roughly 54 patients in dose escalation, about 20 had hepatocellular carcinoma, some 15 had melanoma, 9 had renal cell carcinoma and 9 had head and neck cancer. The dose-escalation cohort was around 83% male with a mean age of around 64 years, ranging from roughly 23 to 80. Intravenous ivuxolimab was administered to patients every 2 weeks at six dose levels: 0.01, 0.1, 0.3, 1.5, 3 and 10 mg/kg. The paper describes the monotherapy dose-escalation part (N ≈ 50 patients) of the phase I trial of ivuxolimab. Patients were allowed to have had prior anti-PD-1, anti-PD-L1 or anti-CTLA-4 therapy, and around 41% of the dose-escalation patients had previously received checkpoint inhibitors. Partial responses were achieved by three dose-escalation patients, of whom one had hepatocellular carcinoma and two had cutaneous melanoma. Broad study findings and their caveats: After ivuxolimab, more expanded clones were found on average in CD8+ T cells than in CD4+ T cells. In the 0.1-3.0 mg/kg groups, partial responders had among the lowest normalized peripheral clonal expansion, particularly in CD8+ T cells. Clonal expansion of both CD4+ and CD8+ blood T cells was observed from baseline to week 6 at doses 0.1 to 3.0 mg/kg. Low levels of normalized T-cell clonal expansion were also seen in some patients who did not respond. Antigen specificity was not determined for the clonally expanded peripheral T cells.

Patients with a history of autoimmune disease or receiving systemic immunosuppression were excluded from the trial. Peripheral blood for TCR sequencing was collected from all dose cohorts at baseline, on cycle 4 day 1, and on cycle 7 day 1. Samples came from an open-label, multicenter, first-in-human phase I dose-escalation trial of ivuxolimab. The trial enrolled adults with locally advanced or metastatic head and neck squamous cell, hepatocellular, melanoma or renal cell carcinoma. CD4+ and CD8+ T cells were sorted separately from peripheral blood before TCR sequencing. The germline V gene specifies SGHTA as CDR1 and FQGNSA as CDR2. The V end gives up 3 bases and the J end 5 bases, leaving 15 bases in the junction not matched to a gene. The CDR3 runs 17 amino acids, cysteine and phenylalanine included. Just the 51-base CDR3 DNA is kept, in frame starting at base 1. For sequencing of the TCRbeta CDR3 region, genomic DNA was extracted from the sorted cells. The immunoSEQ Assay was used for sequencing of TCRbeta CDR3 regions. TCRdb retrieved this table from immuneACCESS and kept in-frame rearrangements only. Not all clones are present; in checked studies, unresolved V genes account for under half, and no reason is known for the remainder. The sample records over 85,000 clones, roughly 83% of which are singletons. The ten top clones hold almost 1.5% of the sample.

Concerning this clone itself: The specificity of this receptor is unknown. Base qualities are not recorded, but no much larger clone differs from it by a single base.

Recombination joined TRBV7-2 with TRBJ2-5, and TRBD2 aligns with 7 junction nucleotides. This clonotype was obtained from an adult with an advanced solid tumor such as melanoma, head and neck, liver or kidney cancer. The material was CD4+ or CD8+ T cells sorted from blood, obtained in a trial of the OX40 agonist ivuxolimab. The DNA is TGTGCCAGCAGCTTTGGGAGCGGGACCTCCTTCGGCGAGACCCAGTACTTC. It codes for CASSFGSGTSFGETQYF.